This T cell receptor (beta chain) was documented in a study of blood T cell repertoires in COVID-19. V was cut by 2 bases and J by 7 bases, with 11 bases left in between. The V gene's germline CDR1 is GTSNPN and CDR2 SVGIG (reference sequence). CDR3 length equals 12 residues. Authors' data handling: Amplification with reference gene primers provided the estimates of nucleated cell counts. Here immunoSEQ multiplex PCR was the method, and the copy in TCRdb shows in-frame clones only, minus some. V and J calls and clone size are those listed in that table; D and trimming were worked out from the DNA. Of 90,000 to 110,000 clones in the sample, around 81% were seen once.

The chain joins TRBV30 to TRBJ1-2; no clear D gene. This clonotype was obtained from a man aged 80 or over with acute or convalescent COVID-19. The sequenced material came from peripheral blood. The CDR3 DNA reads TGTGCCTGGAGTCCCGGACTGGCTGGCTACACCTTC. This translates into CAWSPGLAGYTF. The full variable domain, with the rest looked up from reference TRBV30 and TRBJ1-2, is SQTIHQWPATLVQPVGSPLSLECTVEGTSNPNLYWYRQAAGRGLQLLFYSVGIGQISSEVPQNLSASRPQDRQFILSSKKLLLSDSGFYLCAWSPGLAGYTFGSGTRLTVV.